This TCR beta chain stems from a study of T-cell reconstitution after alpha-beta-depleted transplantation in children. For TCRbeta, the library was prepared with unique molecular identifiers. TCRdb passed the PCR reads through MiXCR, listing each CDR3 protein once. The sample contains 300,000 or so distinct CDR3 sequences, more than 8% of which appear only once. The sample holds a few counts of this clonotype. Germline CDR1 and CDR2: PRHDT and FYEKMQ (reference sequence). V gave up 3 bases and J gave up 1 base, with 21 bases separating them. The CDR3 is made up of 18 amino acids. The V gene is TRBV13, the J gene TRBJ2-5, with D perhaps TRBD2 (7 bases). The sequence was collected from a human donor who donated a stem cell graft to a child with SCID. Source: PBMCs from the stem cell graft donor, taken from the stem cell graft. Here the CDR3 DNA reads TGTGCCAGCAGCTTGGGCGCTTGGGCGGGGGCGTCCCAAGAGACCCAGTACTTC. This encodes CASSLGAWAGASQETQYF.